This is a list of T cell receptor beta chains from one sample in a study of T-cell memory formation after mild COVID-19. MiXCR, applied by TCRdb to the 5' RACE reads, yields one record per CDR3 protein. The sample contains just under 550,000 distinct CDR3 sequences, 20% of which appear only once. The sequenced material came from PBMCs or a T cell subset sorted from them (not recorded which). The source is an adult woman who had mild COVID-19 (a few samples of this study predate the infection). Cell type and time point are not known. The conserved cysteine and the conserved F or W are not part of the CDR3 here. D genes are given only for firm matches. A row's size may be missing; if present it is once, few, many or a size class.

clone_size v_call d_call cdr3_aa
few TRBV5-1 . ASSLEESGRSYEQY
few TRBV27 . ASRRPTLGAGDGGNEQF
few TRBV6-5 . ASSSPSPGRDTQY
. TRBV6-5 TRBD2 ASSTSGRVGNEQF
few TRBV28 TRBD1 ASSATGGIGAF
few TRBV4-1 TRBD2 ASSRDKTSGGAYEQF
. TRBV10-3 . AISPGAAQEYNEQF
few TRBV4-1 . ASSQGSWGITWGQPQH
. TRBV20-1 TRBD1 SARGTGASNTEAF
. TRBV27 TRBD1 ASSLGTGFEKLF
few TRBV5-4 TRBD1 ASSPPGQGANEQF
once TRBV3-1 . ASSAQNYGYT
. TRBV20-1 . SARGVDSGASNTGELF
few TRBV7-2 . ASSFSVWRGRQD
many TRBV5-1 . ASSSGNPYEQY
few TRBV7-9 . ASSLGLLMNTEAF
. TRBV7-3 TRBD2 ASSLLAGVETQY
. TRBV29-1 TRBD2 SVGTSTYEQY
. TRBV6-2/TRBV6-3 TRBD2 ASSYEVAGPQETQY
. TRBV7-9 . ASSLDVTPQDTQY
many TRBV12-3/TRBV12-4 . ASSFTGELF
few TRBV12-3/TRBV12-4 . ASVLGGGPYTPLH
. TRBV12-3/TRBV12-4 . ASSPLSDRNTEAF
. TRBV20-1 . SARRGGHEQY
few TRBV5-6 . ASVRDISSGANVLT
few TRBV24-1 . ATTAGGSMVQETQY
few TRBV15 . ATSRAGKETQY
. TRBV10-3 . AIRVAIETQY